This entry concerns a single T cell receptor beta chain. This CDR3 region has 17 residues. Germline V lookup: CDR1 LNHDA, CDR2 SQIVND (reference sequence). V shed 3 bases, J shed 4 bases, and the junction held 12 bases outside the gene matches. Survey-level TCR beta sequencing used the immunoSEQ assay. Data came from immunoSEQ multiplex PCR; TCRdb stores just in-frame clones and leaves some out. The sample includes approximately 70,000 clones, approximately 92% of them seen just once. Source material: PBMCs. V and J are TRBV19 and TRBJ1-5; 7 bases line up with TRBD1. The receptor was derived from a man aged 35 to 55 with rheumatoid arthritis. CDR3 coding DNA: TGTGCCAGTAGTATCCTCCCACAGGGGCTGGGGAATCAGCCCCAGCATTTT. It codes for CASSILPQGLGNQPQHF. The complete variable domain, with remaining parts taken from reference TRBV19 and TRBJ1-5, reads DGGITQSPKYLFRKEGQNVTLSCEQNLNHDAMYWYRQDPGQGLRLIYYSQIVNDFQKGDIAEGYSVSREKKESFPLTVTSAQKNPTAFYLCASSILPQGLGNQPQHFGDGTRLSIL.